This section outlines one T cell receptor (beta chain) sequence together with its context. It has no known antigen specificity. The input lacks base qualities; no much larger clone sits a single base away. This specimen comes from a study of cytomegalovirus exposure and HLA in healthy donors (dated by TCRdb to about 2017). Study-level background: An earlier analysis of 587 of the donors reported more than 250 Gb of sequence data and 117 million unique TCR beta sequences from 190 million or so T cells. Roughly 300 gigabases of sequencing data and approximately 85 million unique TCR sequences were included in an early release covering roughly 600 HLA-typed donors. Of the roughly 430 genotyped donors, about 80% fell in the genetic ancestry cluster associated with self-reported Caucasian donors. The study aimed to test whether cataloging public T cell receptors could reveal signatures of past pathogen exposure. The study used immunosequencing to profile the T cell repertoires of under 700 subjects and linked those repertoires to cytomegalovirus serostatus. Besides the first cohort of 666 subjects, a separate validation cohort made up of 90 to 150 different subjects was used. To predict cytomegalovirus infection status, the study combined high-throughput TCR immunosequencing, statistical association of individual TCRs with disease status, and machine learning. A later analysis re-examined previously published TCR beta repertoires from 610 or so donors and added high-resolution HLA genotyping to investigate patterns of TCR occurrence. Rather than drawing on any new phenotypic data, the later analysis identified candidate immune exposures from TCR beta sequences and the way those sequences occurred across donors. An earlier analysis of several hundred of the donors applied high-throughput TCR beta sequencing to assess whether each TCR beta V gene segment acted as functional or pseudogenic. Donor age, sex, ethnicity and CMV serostatus were collected together with the repertoire data. In a later genetic analysis, genome-wide SNP genotypes for 398 of the 666 donors were used, and that subset was treated as a discovery cohort. Every repertoire in the discovery cohort had been generated on one and the same sequencing platform. Class I and class II HLA loci were covered by the typing at four-digit resolution. The number of donors typed differed by locus, with 629-630 for A, B, C, DRB1 and DQB1, over 500 for DQA1, nearly 610 for DPA1, and 472 for DPB1. Because of strong linkage in the cohort, 4 to 6 DR-DQ haplotypes were treated as single units for association and clustering. Among roughly 400 genotyped donors of the cohort, an average of approximately 240,000 unique TCR beta nucleotide sequences was sequenced per donor, of which about 18% were non-productive.

The library was produced with the immunoSEQ multiplex PCR assay. A mixture of 60 forward primers for TCR Vbeta segments and 13 reverse primers for TCR Jbeta segments was used in the multiplex PCR. The CDR3 region of rearranged TCR beta genes was amplified from genomic DNA by a multiplex PCR assay. The amplified TCR beta libraries were sequenced on the Illumina HiSeq System as 87-base-pair reads. Concerning the study's data processing: A later analysis tallied tens of millions of unique TCR beta chains across the 550 to 850 repertoires, and about 12 million of those chains were shared by two or more donors. A nearest-neighbor algorithm error-corrected the raw reads and collapsed the reads into unique sequences, merging closely related sequences to remove PCR and sequencing errors. Alignment of CDR3 sequences to IMGT reference sequences was used to assign V, D and J gene segments. For a sequence to be retained, at least a six-nucleotide match to both a V gene segment and a J gene segment was required. Rearrangements were called productive when the CDR3 lacked stop codons and stayed in frame with V and J; all others were non-productive. CDR3 was defined according to IMGT convention as the region running from the second conserved V-encoded cysteine to the conserved J-encoded phenylalanine. The earlier analysis of roughly 590 of the donors excluded sequences that lacked an unambiguous match to a single V gene segment. An earlier analysis of a few hundred of the donors called V segments functional above 56.7% productive rearrangements and segregating when the between-donor standard deviation exceeded 5%. A statistical classification framework was built to diagnose cytomegalovirus status from the catalog of TCR beta chain sequences. In a later analysis, V and J genes were assigned by comparing TCR nucleotide sequences against IMGT/GENE-DB human TR gene sequences. In a later analysis, CDR3 sequences and most-parsimonious VDJ recombination scenarios were assigned using the TCRdist pipeline. A later analysis defined each TCR beta chain by its CDR3 amino acid sequence plus V-gene family, and excluded reads lacking a unique V-gene family. A later analysis removed nearly 600 highly shared, low-generation-probability nucleotide sequences to deal with suspected cross-contamination and a sequencing artifact. For each public chain, a later analysis derived a clonal expansion index from normalized ranks of inferred template counts within each repertoire. A later analysis computed generation probabilities with a VDJ recombination model fitted to out-of-frame rearrangements, and checked the results against IGoR. In a later analysis, hypergeometric tests were used to score TCR-TCR, TCR-HLA and TCR-CMV co-occurrence, with a repertoire-size bias correction applied to TCR pairs. False discovery rates were estimated in a later analysis by permuting HLA or CMV assignments 20 times. A later analysis grouped co-occurring TCRs with DBSCAN, adding TCRdist sequence similarity when clustering within HLA-allele-positive subsets. Repertoires with fewer than 30,000 or more than 120,000 public chains were left out of co-occurrence clustering, as were four to six repertoires with anomalous nucleotide sharing. Drawn from immuneACCESS, this table holds only the in-frame rearrangements with V and J called that TCRdb kept. Clones are partly lost; checked studies trace under half to an unresolved V gene and leave the rest unexplained. That table is the source of V, J and clone size, and D and trimming were worked out from the DNA. In all, the sample holds around 160,000 clones, and 80% of those were seen once. In total, the top ten clones hold 9% to 10% of the sample.

CDR1 SGHRS and CDR2 YFSETQ are derived from the germline V gene. The germline ends are 22 bases apart after V is trimmed by 4 bases and J by 0 bases. The cysteine opens and the phenylalanine closes a CDR3 of 18 amino acids. Only the CDR3 DNA stays, 54 bases, in frame from base 1. Study-level results and caveats: In a later analysis, most CMV-associated TCR beta chains were found to appear HLA-restricted, with HLA associations seemingly driven largely by CMV exposure. According to a later genetic analysis, donors in an Asian-associated ancestry cluster had fewer N-insertions in productive TCRs than the roughly 670-donor mean. In a later analysis, HLA-associated TCR beta chains showed more clonal expansion and lower generation probabilities than non-associated chains that were equally common. The classifier was reported to diagnose cytomegalovirus status with high specificity and sensitivity in both the original cohort and the validation cohort. A later analysis associated 15,000 or so TCR beta sequences with specific HLA alleles at a false discovery rate of 0.05. The sequencing pipeline was judged likely to have produced a cluster of highly shared sequence variants as a technical artifact. Linkage disequilibrium might explain the correlated functional status among segregating V segments, but an unknown experimental factor could not be ruled out. In vitro tests confirmed that a few of the cytomegalovirus-associated TCR beta chains recognize cytomegalovirus antigens. A total of 150 or so TCR beta chains were listed by the study as associated with cytomegalovirus. Because HLA typing was unavailable for some donors at each locus, only the typed subset was used in association tests. A further reported finding was that TCR beta sequences accurately predicted the HLA-A and HLA-B alleles for most subjects in the first cohort. In a later analysis, TCR association rates were found to vary across HLA loci, with the most associated TCRs seen for DRB1 alleles and the fewest for HLA-C alleles. A later genetic analysis associated a missense DCLRE1C variant with V-gene and J-gene trimming of TCR beta chains, and an independent cohort replicated the association. The earlier analysis of almost 600 of the donors excluded some 15 rarely observed V segments, including chromosome 9 orphons, because counts were too low. Because the 87-base-pair reads could not distinguish some IMGT-functional V segments, including TRBV6-2 and TRBV6-3, those segments were excluded. It was suggested by the authors that the approach could potentially be generalized to other disease states and immunological phenotypes. In an earlier analysis of approximately 600 of the donors, most TCR beta V segments were observed in productive rearrangements about 90% or about 30% of the time, broadly matching IMGT annotations. In a later analysis, several top co-occurrence clusters were reported to appear linked to parvovirus B19, influenza, CMV and Epstein-Barr virus. Most TCR sequences were seen in very few donors, while some public TCRs were found in many individuals. For the cohort, immune exposure information was limited to CMV serostatus. In this cohort, only TCR beta chains were sequenced, and detectable features were limited by the absence of alpha or paired-chain data. Presence/absence analyses assumed roughly uniform sequencing depth across donors, an assumption that may not hold. When HLA alleles, especially DR and DQ, strongly co-occurred, attributing TCR associations to individual alleles was difficult.

In total, roughly 710 healthy bone marrow donors made up the cohort. Cohort members were all nominally healthy when sampled, although unrecorded immune exposures were likely present. The donor was CMV seropositive and belonged to the group of 250 to 300 seropositive cohort members. A peripheral blood sample was provided by each donor, and peripheral blood mononuclear cells were used for TCR beta sequencing. The Qiagen DNeasy Blood Extraction Kit was used to extract genomic DNA from the blood cell samples. This clonotype originated in a man aged 18-30 years in good health and CMV-seropositive. The sample taken for sequencing was PBMCs. The chain joins TRBV5-1 to TRBJ2-5, and TRBD2 may be the D gene, going by 7 matching bases. The DNA is TGCGCCAGCAGCAGGACTAGTGGGGGGCCTCGGTACCAAGAGACCCAGTACTTC. Translation gives CASSRTSGGPRYQETQYF.